This TCR beta chain was identified during a study of blood T cell repertoires in COVID-19. Clones were read by immunoSEQ multiplex PCR, and TCRdb kept only the in-frame ones, dropping some. The table has 120,000 or so clones, approximately 80% seen once; the top ten hold approximately 10%. This CDR3 region has 13 residues. The germline V gene encodes CDR1 SNHLY and CDR2 FYNNEI. Trimming pared 2 bases from V and 7 bases from J, leaving 8 bases between. This clonotype was sampled from a man aged 55 to 70 with acute or convalescent COVID-19. This rearrangement joins TRBV2 to TRBJ1-4; D remains unclear. The sequenced material came from peripheral blood. In nucleotides, the CDR3 is TGTGCCAGCAGTGAACCCCGGGGTGAAAAACTGTTTTTT. This gives the protein CASSEPRGEKLFF.